These T cell receptor beta chains were read from a single sample in a study of blood T cell repertoires in COVID-19. Data came from immunoSEQ multiplex PCR; TCRdb stores just in-frame clones and leaves some out. Among hundreds of thousands of clones, 70% to 90% were seen once, and the ten largest hold more than 2%. Specimen: PBMCs or T cells enriched from blood (not recorded which). All receptors derive from a woman between 40 and 55 years old with acute COVID-19. CDR3s include the opening cysteine and the closing phenylalanine or tryptophan. A D gene is named only where the DNA matches it firmly. Clone size appears in some rows only: once, few, many, or a class for an expanded clone.

TRBJ1-5	NA	TRBV3-1/TRBV3-2	NA	TGTGCCAGCAGCCAAGATGGCCAGCCCCAGCATTTT	CASSQDGQPQHF
TRBJ2-1	TRBD2	TRBV7-2	once	TGTGCCAGCAGCTCGCGACTAGCGGGTCGCAATGAGCAGTTCTTC	CASSSRLAGRNEQFF
TRBJ2-1	TRBD2	TRBV9	once	TGTGCCAGCAGCGTAGCTGGGACTAGCGGGGAAGAGCAGTTCTTC	CASSVAGTSGEEQFF
TRBJ1-1	TRBD1	TRBV27	once	TGTGCCAGCAGATTAGGGACAGCAGGCACTGAAGCTTTCTTT	CASRLGTAGTEAFF
TRBJ1-1	NA	TRBV4-1	NA	TGCGCCAGCCGGGGGGGGACTGAAGCTTTCTTT	CASRGGTEAFF
TRBJ2-7	NA	TRBV5-4	NA	TGTGCCAGCAGCTCTCGGACGGGGGGCGCCTCCTACGAGCAGTACTTC	CASSSRTGGASYEQYF
TRBJ1-4	TRBD1	TRBV4-1	NA	TGCGCCAGCAGCCAATTAGCGAGGGGGCAGAATGAAAAACTGTTTTTT	CASSQLARGQNEKLFF
TRBJ1-6	NA	TRBV4-2	NA	TGTGCCAGCAGCCAAAACAGGAACAGGAGAAATTCACCCCTCCACTTT	CASSQNRNRRNSPLHF
TRBJ1-2	TRBD1	TRBV6-5	few	TGTGCCAGCAGTAGAGACAGGGTCTATGGCTACACCTTC	CASSRDRVYGYTF
TRBJ1-4	TRBD1	TRBV2	NA	TGTGCCAGCAGTGATTCGTCAGGGGGGTCGAAACTGTTTTTT	CASSDSSGGSKLFF
TRBJ2-7	NA	TRBV3-1/TRBV3-2	NA	TGTGCCAGCAGCCAACATCTAGATTCCGAGCAGTACTTC	CASSQHLDSEQYF
TRBJ1-1	TRBD1	TRBV6-5	NA	TGTGCCAGCAGTACTCGGGACAGGGGCTCCTATGAAGCTTTCTTT	CASSTRDRGSYEAFF
TRBJ2-1	NA	TRBV10-3	NA	TGTGCCATCAGTGAGTCAGAGTTGCTCTACAATGAGCAGTTCTTC	CAISESELLYNEQFF
TRBJ2-7	NA	TRBV12-3/TRBV12-4	NA	TGTGCCAGCAGTTTGTGGCCGCACGAGCAGTACTTC	CASSLWPHEQYF
TRBJ2-7	TRBD1	TRBV7-9	NA	TGTGCCAGCAGCCACGACAGGGTCTCCTACGAGCAGTACTTC	CASSHDRVSYEQYF
TRBJ2-7	NA	TRBV11-2	NA	TGTGCCAGCAGCTCCCTCGGAGGGTCGACGTACGAGCAGTACTTC	CASSSLGGSTYEQYF
TRBJ2-3	TRBD2	TRBV7-9	NA	TGTGCCAGCATCCTCCCACTAGCGGGATCCACAGATACGCAGTATTTT	CASILPLAGSTDTQYF
TRBJ1-4	TRBD1	TRBV11-3	NA	TGTGCCAGCATGACACCGGGACAGAACATGGAAAAACTGTTTTTT	CASMTPGQNMEKLFF
TRBJ1-6	NA	TRBV18	NA	TGTGCCAGCTCACTACAGAAAAACGATTCACCCCTCCACTTT	CASSLQKNDSPLHF
TRBJ2-6	TRBD2	TRBV5-4	NA	TGTGCCAGCAGCGTCGGGACTAGCGGGGTTCTCTCTGGGGCCAACGTCCTGACTTTC	CASSVGTSGVLSGANVLTF